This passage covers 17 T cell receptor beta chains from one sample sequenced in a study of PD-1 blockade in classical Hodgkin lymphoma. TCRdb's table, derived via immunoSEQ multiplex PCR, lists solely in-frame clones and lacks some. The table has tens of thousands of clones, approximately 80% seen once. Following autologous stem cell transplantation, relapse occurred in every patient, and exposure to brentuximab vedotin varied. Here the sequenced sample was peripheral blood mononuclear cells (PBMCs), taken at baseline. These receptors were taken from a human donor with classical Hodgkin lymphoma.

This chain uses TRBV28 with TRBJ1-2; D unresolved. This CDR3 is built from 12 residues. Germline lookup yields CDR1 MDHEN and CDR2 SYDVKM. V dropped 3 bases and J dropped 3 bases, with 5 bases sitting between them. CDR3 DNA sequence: TGTGCCAGCAGTTTGACGGACTATGGCTACACCTTC. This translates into CASSLTDYGYTF.

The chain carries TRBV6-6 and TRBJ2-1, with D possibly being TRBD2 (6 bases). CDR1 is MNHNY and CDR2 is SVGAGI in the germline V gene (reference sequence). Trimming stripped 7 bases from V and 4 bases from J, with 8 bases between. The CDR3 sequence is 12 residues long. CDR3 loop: CASTGEYNEQFF. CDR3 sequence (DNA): TGTGCCAGCACGGGAGAATACAATGAGCAGTTCTTC.

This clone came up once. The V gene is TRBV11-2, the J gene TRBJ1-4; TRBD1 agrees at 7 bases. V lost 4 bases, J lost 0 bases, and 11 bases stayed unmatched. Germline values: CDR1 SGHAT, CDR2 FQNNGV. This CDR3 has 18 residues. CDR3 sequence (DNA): TGTGCCAGCAGCTCCGCGTGGCAGGGGGGTGCAACTAATGAAAAACTGTTTTTT. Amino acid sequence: CASSSAWQGGATNEKLFF. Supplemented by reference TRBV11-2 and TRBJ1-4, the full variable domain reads EAGVAQSPRYKIIEKRQSVAFWCNPISGHATLYWYQQILGQGPKLLIQFQNNGVVDDSQLPKDRFSAERLKGVDSTLKIQPAKLEDSAVYLCASSSAWQGGATNEKLFFGSGTQLSVL.

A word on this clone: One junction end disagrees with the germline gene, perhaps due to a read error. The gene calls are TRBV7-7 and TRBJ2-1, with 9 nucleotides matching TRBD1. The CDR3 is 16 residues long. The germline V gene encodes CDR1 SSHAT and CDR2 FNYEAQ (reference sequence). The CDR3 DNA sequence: TGTGCTAGCAGCTCAGGGTCACAGGGGGCCCTCAATGAGCAGTTCTTC. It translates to CASSSGSQGALNEQFF.

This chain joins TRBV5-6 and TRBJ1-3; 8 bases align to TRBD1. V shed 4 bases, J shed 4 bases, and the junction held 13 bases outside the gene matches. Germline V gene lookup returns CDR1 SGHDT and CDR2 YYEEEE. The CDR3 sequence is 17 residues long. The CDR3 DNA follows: TGTGCCAGCAGCCGGTGGTTGTATCCAGGGGGCGGAAACACCATATATTTT. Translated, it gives CASSRWLYPGGGNTIYF.

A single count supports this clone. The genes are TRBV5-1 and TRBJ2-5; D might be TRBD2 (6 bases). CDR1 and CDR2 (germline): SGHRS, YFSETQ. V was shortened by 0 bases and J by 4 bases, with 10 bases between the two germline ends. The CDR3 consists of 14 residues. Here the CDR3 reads CASSLAGGVETQYF. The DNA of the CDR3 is TGCGCCAGCAGCTTGGCCGGGGGTGTAGAGACCCAGTACTTC.

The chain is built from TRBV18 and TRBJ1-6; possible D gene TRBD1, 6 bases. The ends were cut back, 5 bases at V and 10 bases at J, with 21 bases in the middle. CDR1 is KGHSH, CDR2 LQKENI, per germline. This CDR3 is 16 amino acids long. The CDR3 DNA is TGTGCCAGCTCATCTCGGACTGAGCAAGGGGGATCACCCCTCCACTTT. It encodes CASSSRTEQGGSPLHF.

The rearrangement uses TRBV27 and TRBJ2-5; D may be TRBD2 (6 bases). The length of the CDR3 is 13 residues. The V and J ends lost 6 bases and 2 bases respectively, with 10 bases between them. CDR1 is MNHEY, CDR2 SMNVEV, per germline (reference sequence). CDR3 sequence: CASSGGNQETQYF. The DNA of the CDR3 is TGTGCCAGCAGCGGCGGGAATCAAGAGACCCAGTACTTC.

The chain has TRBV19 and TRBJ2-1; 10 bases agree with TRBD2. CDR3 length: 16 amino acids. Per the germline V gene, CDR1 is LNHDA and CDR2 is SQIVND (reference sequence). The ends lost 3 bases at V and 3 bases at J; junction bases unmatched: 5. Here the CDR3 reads CASSILLAGNYNEQFF. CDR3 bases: TGTGCCAGTAGTATCCTACTAGCGGGGAACTACAATGAGCAGTTCTTC.

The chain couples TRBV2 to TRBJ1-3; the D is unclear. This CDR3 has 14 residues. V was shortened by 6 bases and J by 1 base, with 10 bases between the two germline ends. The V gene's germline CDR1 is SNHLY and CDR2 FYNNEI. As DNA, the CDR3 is TGTGCCAGCAGCGCAGGAGTATCTGGAAACACCATATATTTT. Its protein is CASSAGVSGNTIYF.

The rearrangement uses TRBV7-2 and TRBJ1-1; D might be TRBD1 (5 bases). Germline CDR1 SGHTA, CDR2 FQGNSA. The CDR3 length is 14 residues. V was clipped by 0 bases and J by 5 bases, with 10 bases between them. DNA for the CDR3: TGTGCCAGCAGCTTAGCGGGGGGGAGGACTGAAGCTTTCTTT. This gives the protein CASSLAGGRTEAFF.

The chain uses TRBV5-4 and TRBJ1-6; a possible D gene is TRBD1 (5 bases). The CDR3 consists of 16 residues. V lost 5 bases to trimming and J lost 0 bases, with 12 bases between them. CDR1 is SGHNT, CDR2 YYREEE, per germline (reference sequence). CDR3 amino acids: CASSRDGGSYNSPLHF. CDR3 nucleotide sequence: TGTGCCAGCAGTAGGGACGGCGGCTCCTATAATTCACCCCTCCACTTT.

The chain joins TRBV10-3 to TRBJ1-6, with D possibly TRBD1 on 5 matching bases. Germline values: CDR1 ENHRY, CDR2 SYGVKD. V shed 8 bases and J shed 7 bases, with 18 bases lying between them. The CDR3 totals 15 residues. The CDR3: CAIGDTGRQNSPLHF. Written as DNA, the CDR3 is TGTGCCATCGGGGATACGGGACGCCAAAATTCACCCCTCCACTTT.

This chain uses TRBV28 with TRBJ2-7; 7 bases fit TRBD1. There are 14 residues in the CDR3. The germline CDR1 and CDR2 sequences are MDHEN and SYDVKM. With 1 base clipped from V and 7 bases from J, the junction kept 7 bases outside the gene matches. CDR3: CASSLYRGTGEQYF. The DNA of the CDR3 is TGTGCCAGCAGTTTATACAGGGGCACGGGGGAGCAGTACTTC.

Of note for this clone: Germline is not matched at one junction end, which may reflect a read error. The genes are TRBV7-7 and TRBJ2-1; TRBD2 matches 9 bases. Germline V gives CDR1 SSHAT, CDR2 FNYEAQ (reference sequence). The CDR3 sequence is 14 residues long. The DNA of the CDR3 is TGTGCTAGCAGCTTAGGGCTAGCGGGGAATGAGCAGTTCTTC. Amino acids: CASSLGLAGNEQFF.

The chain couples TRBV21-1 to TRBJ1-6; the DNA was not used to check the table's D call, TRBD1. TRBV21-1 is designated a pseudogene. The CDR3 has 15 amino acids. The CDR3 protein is CASRSWTGYNSPLHF. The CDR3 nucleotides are TGTGCCAGCAGATCCTGGACAGGGTATAATTCACCCCTCCACTTT.

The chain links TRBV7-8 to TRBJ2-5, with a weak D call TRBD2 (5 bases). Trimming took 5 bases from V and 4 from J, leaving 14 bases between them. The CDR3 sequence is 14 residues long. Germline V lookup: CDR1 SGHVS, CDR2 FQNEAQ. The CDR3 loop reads CASSLRGRGETQYF. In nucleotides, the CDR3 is TGTGCCAGCAGCCTACGTGGGAGAGGAGAGACCCAGTACTTC.